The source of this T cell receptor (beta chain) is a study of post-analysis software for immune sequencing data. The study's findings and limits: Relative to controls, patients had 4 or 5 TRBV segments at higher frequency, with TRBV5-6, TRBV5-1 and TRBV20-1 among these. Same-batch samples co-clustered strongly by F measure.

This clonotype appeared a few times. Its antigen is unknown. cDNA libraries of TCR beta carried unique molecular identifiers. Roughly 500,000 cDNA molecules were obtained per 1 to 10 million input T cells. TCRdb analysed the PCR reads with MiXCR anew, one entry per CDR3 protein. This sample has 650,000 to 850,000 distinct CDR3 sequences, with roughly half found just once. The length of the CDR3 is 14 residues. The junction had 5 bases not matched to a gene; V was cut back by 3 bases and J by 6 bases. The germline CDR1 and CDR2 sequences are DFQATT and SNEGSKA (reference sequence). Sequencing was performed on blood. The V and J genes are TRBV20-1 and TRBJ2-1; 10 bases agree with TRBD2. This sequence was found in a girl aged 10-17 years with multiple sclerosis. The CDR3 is CSASILAGPNEQFF. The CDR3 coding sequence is TGCAGTGCTAGTATACTAGCGGGGCCCAATGAGCAGTTCTTC.